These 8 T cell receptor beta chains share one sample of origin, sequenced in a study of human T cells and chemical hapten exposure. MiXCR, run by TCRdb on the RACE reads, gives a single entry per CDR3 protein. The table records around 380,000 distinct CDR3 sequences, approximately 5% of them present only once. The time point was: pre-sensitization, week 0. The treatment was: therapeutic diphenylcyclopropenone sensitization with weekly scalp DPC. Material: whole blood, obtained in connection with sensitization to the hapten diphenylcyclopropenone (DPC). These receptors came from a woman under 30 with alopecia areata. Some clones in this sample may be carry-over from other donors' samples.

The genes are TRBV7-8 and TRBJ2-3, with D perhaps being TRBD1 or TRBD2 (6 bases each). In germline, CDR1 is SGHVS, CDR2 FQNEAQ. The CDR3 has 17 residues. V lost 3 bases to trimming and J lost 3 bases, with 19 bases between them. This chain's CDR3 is CASSFRRGGPRTDTQYF. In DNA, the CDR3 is TGTGCCAGCAGCTTTCGTCGTGGGGGGCCGAGAACAGATACGCAGTATTTT.

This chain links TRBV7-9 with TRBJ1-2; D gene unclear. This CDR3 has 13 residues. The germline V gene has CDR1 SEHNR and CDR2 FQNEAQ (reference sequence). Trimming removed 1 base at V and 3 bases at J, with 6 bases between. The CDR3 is CASSLVEHYGYTF. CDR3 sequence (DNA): TGTGCCAGCAGCTTAGTTGAACACTATGGCTACACCTTC.

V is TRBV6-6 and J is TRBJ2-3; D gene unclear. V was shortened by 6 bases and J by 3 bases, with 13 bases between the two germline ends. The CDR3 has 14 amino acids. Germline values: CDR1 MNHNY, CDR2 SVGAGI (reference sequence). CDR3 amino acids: CASSDGVSTDTQYF. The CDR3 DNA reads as TGTGCCAGCAGCGATGGAGTTTCAACAGATACGCAGTATTTT.

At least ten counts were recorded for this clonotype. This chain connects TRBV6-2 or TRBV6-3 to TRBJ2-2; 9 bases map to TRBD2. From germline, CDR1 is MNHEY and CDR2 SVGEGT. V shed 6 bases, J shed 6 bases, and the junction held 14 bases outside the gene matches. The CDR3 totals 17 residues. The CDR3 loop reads CASSSYLGLASSGELFF. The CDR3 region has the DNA TGTGCCAGCAGCTCGTACCTGGGACTAGCTAGTTCCGGGGAGCTGTTTTTT.

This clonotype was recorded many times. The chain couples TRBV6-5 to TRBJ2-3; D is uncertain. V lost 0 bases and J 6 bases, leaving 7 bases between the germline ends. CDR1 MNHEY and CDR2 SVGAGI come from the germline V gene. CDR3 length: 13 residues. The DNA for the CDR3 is TGTGCCAGCAGTTACTCTAACAGCGATACGCAGTATTTT. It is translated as CASSYSNSDTQYF.

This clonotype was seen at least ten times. DNA of the CDR3: TGTGCCAGCAGCTTTAAACGAATCGTTCACAGGGGGGAGAACACTGAAGCTTTCTTT. Translated, it gives CASSFKRIVHRGENTEAFF. The chain couples TRBV11-1 to TRBJ1-1; TRBD1 agrees at 8 bases. Germline V gene sequence: CDR1 SGHAT, CDR2 FQDESV (reference sequence). J was trimmed by 1 base and V by 3 bases; bases with no gene match: 16. This CDR3 spans 19 amino acids. Full variable domain (remainder filled in from reference TRBV11-1 and TRBJ1-1): EAEVAQSPRYKITEKSQAVAFWCDPISGHATLYWYRQILGQGPELLVQFQDESVVDDSQLPKDRFSAERLKGVDSTLKIQPAELGDSAMYLCASSFKRIVHRGENTEAFFGQGTRLTVV.

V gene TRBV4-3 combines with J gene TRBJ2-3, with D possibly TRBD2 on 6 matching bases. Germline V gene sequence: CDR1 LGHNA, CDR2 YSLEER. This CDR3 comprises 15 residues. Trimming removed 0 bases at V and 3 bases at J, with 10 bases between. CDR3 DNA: TGCGCCAGCAGCCAAGATGGCGGGGAAACAGATACGCAGTATTTT. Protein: CASSQDGGETDTQYF.

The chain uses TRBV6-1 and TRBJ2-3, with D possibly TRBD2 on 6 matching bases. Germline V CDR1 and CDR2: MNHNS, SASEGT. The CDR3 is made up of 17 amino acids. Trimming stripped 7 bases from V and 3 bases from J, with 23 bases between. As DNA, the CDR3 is TGTGCCAGCACCACCCCGGTTGGGCAGGCGGGGACAGATACGCAGTATTTT. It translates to CASTTPVGQAGTDTQYF.